This T cell receptor beta chain was profiled in a study of blood T cell repertoires in COVID-19. Background on the study: COVID-19 samples from acute and convalescent phases originated in the United States, Italy and Spain. Sample material is recorded as cDNA or gDNA derived from T cells, B-cell-depleted T cells, or PBMCs.

CDR1 is KGHDR, CDR2 SFDVKD, per germline. This CDR3 spans 14 amino acids. Trimming took 4 bases from V and 1 from J, leaving 8 bases between them. Original methodology: The authors estimated nucleated cell counts from reference gene primer amplification. Measured with immunoSEQ multiplex PCR; TCRdb has only the in-frame clones, and not every one. V and J calls and clone size are given by that table; D and trimming were obtained from the DNA. The sample holds 300,000 to 350,000 clones, around 91% seen once. The source is a woman between 18 and 29 years old who had recovered from COVID-19. The sequencing sample was made of peripheral blood. The chain is built from TRBV24-1 and TRBJ2-3; D not resolved. The CDR3 region is CATSDGRGTDTQYF. In nucleotides, the CDR3 is TGTGCCACCAGTGACGGTCGGGGCACAGATACGCAGTATTTT.